Below, one T cell receptor beta chain is given with its context. Its cognate antigen is unknown. Authors' processing steps: Junction-only sequences without quality scores were provided by ImmunoSEQ, so filtering was different. TCRdb's copy holds only in-frame clones and misses some; the assay was immunoSEQ multiplex PCR. Clone size and the V and J calls come from that table; the DNA yielded D and trimming. The sample shows 2 million to 2.5 million clones, 80% to 95% of them seen only once. The CDR3 is 14 amino acids. The germline V gene encodes CDR1 MNHEY and CDR2 SVGAGI. Losses at the gene ends were 6 bases for V and 5 bases for J; bases not matched to a gene: 9. This specimen comes from a study of shared clonotypes between healthy human individuals. Looking at the study overall: A donor's plate count was three for CD4 naive and three for CD4 memory; CD8 naive had two and CD8 memory one.

Study-level findings and limits: Between a few donors, naive CD4 clonotypes were shared at a level of around 5.1%. It was anticipated that sequencing depth would influence how many clonotypes donors shared.

The chain is built from TRBV6-5 and TRBJ1-1; 7 bases align to TRBD1. The origin of this receptor is a young man in good health. Some clones in this sample may be carry-over from other donors' samples. The specimen was naive CD4+ T cells from PBMCs. The subset is: CD45RA+ positively selected. The CDR3 nucleotides are TGTGCCAGCAGCCGATCCCAACAGGGGACTGAAGCTTTCTTT. Residues: CASSRSQQGTEAFF.